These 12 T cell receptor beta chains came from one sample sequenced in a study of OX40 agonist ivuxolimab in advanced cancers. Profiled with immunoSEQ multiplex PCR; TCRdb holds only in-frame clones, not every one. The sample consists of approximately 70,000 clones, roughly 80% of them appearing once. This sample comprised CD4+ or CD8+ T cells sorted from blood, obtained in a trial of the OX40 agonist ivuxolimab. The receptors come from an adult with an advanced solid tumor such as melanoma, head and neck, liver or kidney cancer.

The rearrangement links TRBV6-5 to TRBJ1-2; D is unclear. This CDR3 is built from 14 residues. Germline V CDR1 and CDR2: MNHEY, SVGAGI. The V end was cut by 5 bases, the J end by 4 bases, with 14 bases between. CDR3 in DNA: TGTGCCAGCAGTAACCCTGGGAGGACCTATGGCTACACCTTC. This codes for CASSNPGRTYGYTF.

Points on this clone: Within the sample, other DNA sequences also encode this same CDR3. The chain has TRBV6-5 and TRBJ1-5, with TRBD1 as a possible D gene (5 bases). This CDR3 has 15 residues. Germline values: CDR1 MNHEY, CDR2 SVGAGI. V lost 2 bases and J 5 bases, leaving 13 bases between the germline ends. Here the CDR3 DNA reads TGTGCCAGCAGTTACACCTCAGGGACCGATCAGCCCCAGCATTTT. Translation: CASSYTSGTDQPQHF.

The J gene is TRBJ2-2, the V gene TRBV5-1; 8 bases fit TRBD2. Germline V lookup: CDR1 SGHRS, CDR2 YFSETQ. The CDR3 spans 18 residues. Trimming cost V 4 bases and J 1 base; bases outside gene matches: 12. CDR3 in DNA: TGCGCCAGCAGCCGAGGGCTACTAAGCGGGGGGAACACCGGGGAGCTGTTTTTT. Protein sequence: CASSRGLLSGGNTGELFF.

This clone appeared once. CDR3 sequence reads: CASSLAASAIDYEQYF. As DNA, the CDR3 is TGCGCCAGCAGCTTGGCCGCCTCAGCGATCGACTACGAGCAGTACTTC. The J gene is TRBJ2-7, the V gene TRBV5-1, with unresolved D. This CDR3 region has 16 residues. The germline V gene has CDR1 SGHRS and CDR2 YFSETQ. The V end lost 0 bases, the J end lost 3 bases, and 16 bases lay between the germline ends.

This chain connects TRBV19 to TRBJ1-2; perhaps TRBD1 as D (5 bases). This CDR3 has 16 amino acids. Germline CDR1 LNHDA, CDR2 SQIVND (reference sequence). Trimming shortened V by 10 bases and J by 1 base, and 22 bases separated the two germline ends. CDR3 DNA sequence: TGTGCCACCTCAACACCCCGGGACCGTAATAACTATGGCTACACCTTC. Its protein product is CATSTPRDRNNYGYTF. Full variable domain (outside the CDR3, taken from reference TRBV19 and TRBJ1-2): DGGITQSPKYLFRKEGQNVTLSCEQNLNHDAMYWYRQDPGQGLRLIYYSQIVNDFQKGDIAEGYSVSREKKESFPLTVTSAQKNPTAFYLCATSTPRDRNNYGYTFGSGTRLTVV.

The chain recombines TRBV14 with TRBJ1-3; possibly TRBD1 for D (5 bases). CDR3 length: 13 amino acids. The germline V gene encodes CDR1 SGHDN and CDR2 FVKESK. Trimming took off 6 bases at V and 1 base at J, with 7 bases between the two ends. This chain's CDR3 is CASRGVSGNTIYF. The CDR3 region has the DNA TGTGCCAGCAGGGGGGTATCTGGAAACACCATATATTTT.

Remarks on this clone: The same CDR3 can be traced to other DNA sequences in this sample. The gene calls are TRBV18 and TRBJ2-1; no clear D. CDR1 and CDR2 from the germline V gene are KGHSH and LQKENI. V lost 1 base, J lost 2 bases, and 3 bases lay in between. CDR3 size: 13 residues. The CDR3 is CASSPLPYNEQFF. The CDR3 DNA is TGTGCCAGCTCACCACTGCCCTACAATGAGCAGTTCTTC.

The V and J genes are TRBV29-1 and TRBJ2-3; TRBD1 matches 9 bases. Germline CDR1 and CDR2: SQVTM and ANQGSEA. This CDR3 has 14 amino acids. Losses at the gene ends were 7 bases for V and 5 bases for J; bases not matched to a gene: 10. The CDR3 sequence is CSASLTGGRDTQYF. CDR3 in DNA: TGCAGCGCCTCGCTGACAGGGGGGAGAGATACGCAGTATTTT.

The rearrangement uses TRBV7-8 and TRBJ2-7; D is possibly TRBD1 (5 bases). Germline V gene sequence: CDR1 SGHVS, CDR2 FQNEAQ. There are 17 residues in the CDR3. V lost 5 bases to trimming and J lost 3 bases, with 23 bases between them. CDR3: CASSPLALRQSNYEQYF. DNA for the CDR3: TGTGCCAGCAGCCCCCTTGCCCTAAGACAGAGCAACTACGAGCAGTACTTC. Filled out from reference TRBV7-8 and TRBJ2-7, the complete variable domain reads GAGVSQSPRYKVAKRGQDVALRCDPISGHVSLFWYQQALGQGPEFLTYFQNEAQLDKSGLPSDRFFAERPEGSVSTLKIQRTQQEDSAVYLCASSPLALRQSNYEQYFGPGTRLTVT.

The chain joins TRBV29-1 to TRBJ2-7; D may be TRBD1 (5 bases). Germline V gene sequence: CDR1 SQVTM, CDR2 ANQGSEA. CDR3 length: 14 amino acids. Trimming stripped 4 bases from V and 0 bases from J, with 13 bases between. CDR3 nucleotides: TGCAGCGTTGTATCCCAACAGGACTCCTACGAGCAGTACTTC. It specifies CSVVSQQDSYEQYF.

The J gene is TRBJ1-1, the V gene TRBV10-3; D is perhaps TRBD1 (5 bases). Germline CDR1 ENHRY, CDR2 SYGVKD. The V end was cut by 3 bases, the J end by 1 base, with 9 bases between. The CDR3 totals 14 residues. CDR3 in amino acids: CAISERQGNTEAFF. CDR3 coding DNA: TGTGCCATCAGTGAACGGCAGGGGAACACTGAAGCTTTCTTT.

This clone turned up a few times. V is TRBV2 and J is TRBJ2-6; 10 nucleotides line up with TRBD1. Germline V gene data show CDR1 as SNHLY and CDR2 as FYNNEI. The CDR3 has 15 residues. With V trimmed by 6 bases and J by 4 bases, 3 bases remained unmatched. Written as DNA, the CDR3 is TGTGCCAGCAGGGACAGGGGGTACGGGGCCAACGTCCTGACTTTC. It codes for CASRDRGYGANVLTF.